This T cell receptor (beta chain) derives from a study of T cell responses to AZD1222 COVID-19 vaccine. Study at large: Second-dose intervals near 4 or 12 weeks were combined. Whole-study results and caveats: The study identified only 6 or 7 AZD1222 recipients as seropositive at baseline. Reportedly, nearly half the spike-specific TCRs target unmutated variant regions. Mapped onto spike, vaccine-associated CD4 TCRs spanned it and were dominant at 160-218 and 743-854.

Clones were read by immunoSEQ multiplex PCR, and TCRdb kept only the in-frame ones, dropping some. The top ten clones hold 8.4% of a sample with 95,000 to 150,000 clones, about 90% of them seen once. Remarks on this clone: What it binds is not known. Within the sample, other DNA sequences also encode this same CDR3.

Germline-derived CDR1 and CDR2 are SGHRS and YFSETQ. Germline trimming cut 5 bases from V and 1 base from J; bases unmatched to any gene: 6. There are 15 residues in the CDR3. This specimen consisted of peripheral blood, obtained on day 0 of AZD1222 vaccination. V usage is TRBV5-1 and J usage is TRBJ2-7; 10 nucleotides line up with TRBD2. The TCR was taken from an adult in good health. The CDR3 loop is CASSSSGSRSYEQYF. The DNA for the CDR3 is TGCGCCAGCAGTTCTAGCGGGAGTAGGTCCTACGAGCAGTACTTC.